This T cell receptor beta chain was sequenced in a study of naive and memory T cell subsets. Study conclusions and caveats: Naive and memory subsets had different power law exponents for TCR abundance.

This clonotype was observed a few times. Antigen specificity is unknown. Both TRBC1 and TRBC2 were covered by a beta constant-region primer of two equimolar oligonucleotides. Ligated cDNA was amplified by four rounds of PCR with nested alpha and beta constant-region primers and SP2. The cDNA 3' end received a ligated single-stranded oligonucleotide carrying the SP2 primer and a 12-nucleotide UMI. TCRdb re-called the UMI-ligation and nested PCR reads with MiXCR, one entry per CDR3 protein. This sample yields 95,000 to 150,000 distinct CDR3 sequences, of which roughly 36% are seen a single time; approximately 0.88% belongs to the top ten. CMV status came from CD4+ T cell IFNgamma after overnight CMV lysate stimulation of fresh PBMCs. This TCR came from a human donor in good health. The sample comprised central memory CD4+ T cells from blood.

CDR3 bases: TGCAGTGCTAAAGACTTCAGGACAGGGAAGGACCACGAGCAGTACTTC. Translated, it gives CSAKDFRTGKDHEQYF. The chain links TRBV20-1 to TRBJ2-7, with TRBD1 identical over 8 bases. The CDR3 runs 16 residues. The V and J ends lost 4 bases and 5 bases, in that order; junction bases with no gene match: 16. Germline V gene sequence: CDR1 DFQATT, CDR2 SNEGSKA (reference sequence).